A selection of T cell receptor beta chains follows, all from one sample in a study of cytomegalovirus exposure and HLA in healthy donors. TCRdb's table, derived via immunoSEQ multiplex PCR, lists solely in-frame clones and lacks some. The repertoire holds 120,000 or so clones, with 85% to 90% as singletons. Sequenced input: PBMCs. Every receptor here comes from a woman aged 18-30 years in good health and CMV-seronegative. Both conserved end residues are part of each CDR3.

TRBJ1-2 TRBV5-6 CASSFREGYTF
TRBJ2-1 TRBV5-4 CASSLGGQGPLDNEQFF
TRBJ2-2 TRBV7-8 CASSLERGRPTGELFF
TRBJ2-5 TRBV19 CASSIRPSGTETQYF
TRBJ2-3 TRBV19 CASRPRGGTDTQYF
TRBJ2-1 TRBV7-2 CASSFARDSNNEQFF
TRBJ1-1 TRBV5-1 CASSYLELAGGTEAFF
TRBJ2-5 TRBV7-2 CASSLNRGETQYF
TRBJ2-3 TRBV11-2 CASSLGFGDTQYF
TRBJ2-1 TRBV5-8 CASSFKLTGSSYNEQFF
TRBJ2-1 TRBV11-2 CASSLGRGTSGRTNEQFF
TRBJ1-1 TRBV28 CASSLLGTGNTEAFF
TRBJ2-1 TRBV9 CASSPGTSEYNEQFF
TRBJ2-1 TRBV6-4 CASSAGAGSYNEQFF
TRBJ1-4 TRBV19 CASNQGSNEKLFF
TRBJ2-7 TRBV9 CASSVEQLRVLDYEQYF
TRBJ2-1 TRBV13 CASSPASGSYNEQFF